This T cell receptor (beta chain) was sequenced for a study of response to subunit inactivated influenza vaccine. The table lists this clonotype with many counts. The target antigen is unknown. Study-wide results and caveats: New T cells are recruited in small numbers by each seasonal influenza vaccination, according to the authors' suggestion.

A single record per CDR3 protein comes from TCRdb applying MiXCR to the RT-PCR reads. The sample includes around 490,000 distinct CDR3 sequences, 6% to 9% seen only once; the top ten take 13%. The CDR3 is made up of 15 amino acids. Germline V gene lookup returns CDR1 SNHLY and CDR2 FYNNEI. V lost 1 base, J lost 5 bases, and 2 bases stayed unmatched. The chain has TRBV2 and TRBJ2-5, with 12 bases aligning to TRBD2. The receptor was derived from a man aged 50 to 69 who received an inactivated influenza vaccine. Specimen: PBMCs from blood, collected less than 25 months after vaccination. Here the CDR3 reads CASSEGLAGVETQYF. CDR3 nucleotide sequence: TGTGCCAGCAGTGAAGGACTAGCGGGAGTGGAGACCCAGTACTTC.